This T cell receptor beta chain emerged from a study of identifying expanded T cells in peripheral blood (dated by TCRdb to the late 2010s). Background for the entire study: Separate aliquots of the same genomic DNA pool were sequenced to produce technical replicates, and four replicates were compared in pairs.

Overall results and qualifications from the work: Across all healthy donors, variance in clone template counts between two-week samples was found to increase significantly with total template count. Across all healthy-donor time intervals, the beta-binomial model significantly cut both the number of clones called differentially abundant and the false-positive rate. Approximately 1.2 differentially abundant clones were flagged by the binomial model between technical replicates, whereas about 15 and 19 were flagged over two weeks and four weeks, respectively. The authors expected that over much longer intervals, such as months to years, biological variance in healthy repertoires might increase even further.

During the collection period, no immune events, such as infections, were documented for the healthy donors. Blood repertoires from healthy donors were used as a training cohort for calibrating time-dependent variance in a beta-binomial model of differential abundance of T-cell clones. The training cohort comprised about ten healthy donors, 3 female and 7 male. The donors were between roughly 25 and 70 years old, with an average age of roughly 43 years. Whole blood, obtained from a commercial supplier, was collected from each healthy donor at three time points spaced roughly 2 weeks apart. For immunosequencing, genomic DNA was extracted from unsorted whole blood. TCRbeta CDR3 regions were profiled with the immunoSEQ Assay using bias-controlled multiplex PCR amplification of genomic DNA. The paper's data handling went like this. The absolute abundance of each unique TCRbeta CDR3 region was quantified after sequences were collapsed and filtered. Two models were used to test differential abundance: a binomial model (Fisher-equivalent) and a beta-binomial model that adds time-dependent variance fitted from healthy donors. Any clone with fewer than 5 combined templates was excluded, and a clone was called differentially abundant if its Benjamini-Hochberg FDR was below 0.01. Beta-binomial variance was modeled as a function of total template count across the two samples using the form v = (b*log(k)+a)^2. As stored in TCRdb, this immuneACCESS dataset retains in-frame rearrangements with V and J assigned. A fraction of the clones does not appear; measured against another copy, unresolved V genes explain less than half of the discrepancy, and the remainder lacks a known reason. V, J and clone size are taken as reported in that table, and D and trimming were inferred from the DNA itself. The sample profile shows tens of thousands of clones; about 91% of them were found once. Together, the top ten hold roughly 4.2% of the sample.

As regards this clone: It lacks a known antigen. Qualities for individual bases were not recorded, and no much larger clone is one base off.

From a lookup of the germline V gene, CDR1 and CDR2 are SGHAT and FQNNGV. Germline trimming amounts to 5 bases on V and 11 bases on J, with 8 as the count of junction bases outside the gene matches. The CDR3 contains 14 residues, cysteine and phenylalanine counted. The only DNA kept is the CDR3, 42 bases in frame from the first base. Sequencing was carried out using blood. In this chain, TRBV11-2 is recombined with TRBJ2-1, and 11 junctional nucleotides match TRBD2. The sequence came from a person aged 18-69 years in good health. The CDR3: CASSVPGLAAKQFF. The DNA reads as follows: TGTGCCAGCAGCGTTCCGGGACTAGCGGCTAAGCAGTTCTTC. Reference TRBV11-2 and TRBJ2-1 proteins supply the regions before and after the CDR3; the full variable domain is: EAGVAQSPRYKIIEKRQSVAFWCNPISGHATLYWYQQILGQGPKLLIQFQNNGVVDDSQLPKDRFSAERLKGVDSTLKIQPAKLEDSAVYLCASSVPGLAAKQFFGPGTRLTVL.